This T cell receptor beta chain was sequenced in a study of monozygotic twins with cystic fibrosis. General observations from the study: Low clonality (median around 0.0096) suggested a mostly naive repertoire.

Some clones are missing from TCRdb's copy, which holds only in-frame ones; the method was immunoSEQ multiplex PCR. The sample shows roughly 11,000 clones, 95% to 97% of them seen only once. This CDR3 is 14 amino acids long. CDR1 MRHNA and CDR2 SNTAGT come from the germline V gene. Between the trimmed V and J ends, which lost 3 bases and 9 bases, there was a span of 15 bases. Turning to this clone: Its antigen is unidentified.

This receptor was identified in a boy younger than 18 with cystic fibrosis. The material sequenced was blood. The chain couples TRBV6-4 to TRBJ2-1, with D perhaps assigned TRBD1 or TRBD2 (5 bases each). This CDR3 is CASSDTGLYGEQFF. CDR3 bases: TGTGCCAGCAGTGATACGGGGCTTTACGGTGAGCAGTTCTTC.